Below, 24 T cell receptor beta chains from the same sample are listed, as sequenced in a study of T-cell memory formation after mild COVID-19. One entry per CDR3 protein results from TCRdb running MiXCR on the 5' RACE reads. The sample comprises 350,000 to 500,000 distinct CDR3 sequences, roughly 20% of which are singletons, and 7.5% to 9.5% rests with the top ten. Sequenced input: PBMCs or a T cell subset sorted from them (not recorded which). These receptors were collected from an adult woman who had mild COVID-19 (a few samples of this study predate the infection). Cell type and time point are not known.

V gene TRBV6-5 combines with J gene TRBJ2-7; 10 nucleotides match TRBD2. The CDR3 covers 15 residues. The V gene end was trimmed by 7 bases and the J gene end by 2 bases; junction bases not matched to a gene: 8. Germline CDR1 is MNHEY and CDR2 is SVGAGI. The CDR3 DNA reads as TGTGCCAGCACTGACCTAGCGGGAGCGGCCTACGAGCAGTACTTC. Residues: CASTDLAGAAYEQYF.

This chain uses TRBV7-3 with TRBJ2-1; 9 bases are a match to TRBD2. Germline loops: CDR1 SGHTA, CDR2 FQGTGA. V lost 2 bases, J lost 12 bases, and 5 bases stayed unmatched. This CDR3 spans 13 amino acids. CDR3 residues: CASSLGIAGVQFF. The CDR3 nucleotides are TGTGCCAGCAGCTTAGGTATAGCGGGGGTGCAGTTCTTC.

V usage is TRBV3-1 and J usage is TRBJ2-5; maybe TRBD1 (5 bases). The V end lost 1 base, the J end lost 5 bases, and 11 bases lay between the germline ends. Germline values: CDR1 LGHDT, CDR2 YNNKEL (reference sequence). The CDR3 covers 14 residues. CDR3 sequence: CASSQGGGSETQYF. The DNA of the CDR3 is TGTGCCAGCAGCCAAGGGGGCGGATCCGAGACCCAGTACTTC.

The chain combines TRBV2 with TRBJ1-1; tentative D call: TRBD1 (5 bases). Germline V gene data show CDR1 as SNHLY and CDR2 as FYNNEI. The CDR3 has 13 residues. Trimming removed 7 bases from V and 3 bases from J, with 12 bases in between. Here the CDR3 reads CASIIGEYTEAFF. CDR3 nucleotides: TGTGCCAGCATCATAGGGGAGTACACTGAAGCTTTCTTT.

This clonotype came up a few times. The chain is built from TRBV2 and TRBJ2-1; 9 nucleotides line up with TRBD2. This CDR3 has 15 amino acids. The trim removed 4 bases at V and 8 bases at J, leaving 9 bases unmatched. Per germline, CDR1 SNHLY and CDR2 FYNNEI. The CDR3 DNA sequence: TGTGCCAGCAGTGGGGTAGCGGGGGCCGGGGATGAGCAGTTCTTC. Amino acids: CASSGVAGAGDEQFF. The full variable domain, in which reference TRBV2 and TRBJ2-1 provide the parts outside the CDR3, is EPEVTQTPSHQVTQMGQEVILRCVPISNHLYFYWYRQILGQKVEFLVSFYNNEISEKSEIFDDQFSVERPDGSNFTLKIRSTKLEDSAMYFCASSGVAGAGDEQFFGPGTRLTVL.

The table lists this clonotype with a few counts. The chain has TRBV28 and TRBJ2-5; 10 bases line up with TRBD1. V dropped 6 bases and J dropped 5; count of bases not matched to a gene: 9. CDR3 size: 15 residues. Germline CDR1 reads MDHEN; CDR2 reads SYDVKM. Here the CDR3 reads CASRTGQGMGETQYF. CDR3 DNA sequence: TGTGCCAGCAGAACGGGACAGGGGATGGGGGAGACCCAGTACTTC.

The chain carries TRBV30 and TRBJ2-2; TRBD2 aligns across 9 bases. V lost 0 bases to trimming and J lost 8 bases; unmatched junction nucleotides: 4. Germline loops: CDR1 GTSNPN, CDR2 SVGIG (reference sequence). The CDR3 runs to 14 residues. CDR3 DNA sequence: TGTGCCTGGAGTGTACGGACTAGCGCGGGGGAGCTGTTTTTT. Amino acids: CAWSVRTSAGELFF.

The V and J genes are TRBV4-3 and TRBJ2-2; 8 nucleotides align to TRBD2. After removal of 0 bases from V and 5 bases from J, the junction contained 11 bases not matched to a gene. CDR1 and CDR2 from the germline V gene are LGHNA and YSLEER. The CDR3 has 18 residues. DNA of the CDR3: TGCGCCAGCAGCCAAGATTGGGGGCTAGCGGGTGGTACCGGGGAGCTGTTTTTT. This codes for CASSQDWGLAGGTGELFF.

The chain has TRBV24-1 and TRBJ2-7, with D perhaps assigned TRBD1 or TRBD2 (5 bases each). CDR1 and CDR2 (germline): KGHDR, SFDVKD. The CDR3 is 18 amino acids. Between the trimmed V and J ends, which lost 2 bases and 0 bases, there was a span of 19 bases. In DNA form, the CDR3 reads TGTGCCACCAGTGATTGTACCCAGGAGGCAGGGAGCTCCTACGAGCAGTACTTC. Residues: CATSDCTQEAGSSYEQYF.

This clonotype appeared many times. CDR3 in amino acids: CASSIEQGRANSPLHF. DNA for the CDR3: TGTGCCAGTAGTATAGAGCAGGGAAGGGCCAATTCACCCCTCCACTTT. The rearrangement joins TRBV19 to TRBJ1-6; D is perhaps TRBD1 (5 bases). The CDR3 extends over 16 amino acids. Trimming left V 0 bases short and J 7 bases short, with 13 bases between. Germline loops: CDR1 LNHDA, CDR2 SQIVND (reference sequence).

This clonotype occurred a few times. This chain uses TRBV27 with TRBJ1-1; TRBD1 is a possible D gene (6 bases). V lost 4 bases and J 3 bases, leaving 15 bases between the germline ends. CDR1 and CDR2 (germline): MNHEY, SMNVEV (reference sequence). This CDR3 is 15 amino acids long. CDR3 sequence: CASSSIQGVHTEAFF. The CDR3 bases are TGTGCCAGCAGTTCAATACAGGGTGTACACACTGAAGCTTTCTTT.

In this sample, this clonotype turned up a few times. The V and J genes are TRBV2 and TRBJ2-7, with TRBD1 identical over 8 bases. The CDR3 totals 14 residues. Germline CDR1 and CDR2: SNHLY and FYNNEI. V shed 8 bases and J 4 bases; nucleotides not matched to a gene: 10. CDR3 loop: CASLAGRGRYEQYF. The CDR3, as DNA: TGTGCCAGCCTGGCGGGCAGGGGGCGGTACGAGCAGTACTTC.

CDR3: CASSPIKITEAFF. The CDR3 region has the DNA TGTGCCAGCAGCCCTATTAAAATCACTGAAGCTTTCTTT. V and J are TRBV4-2 and TRBJ1-1; D remains ambiguous. V lost 4 bases and J 4 bases, leaving 10 bases between the germline ends. CDR3 size: 13 residues. Germline values: CDR1 LGHNA, CDR2 YNFKEQ.

This chain uses TRBV12-3 or TRBV12-4 with TRBJ1-1, with no clear D. V lost 8 bases to trimming and J lost 7 bases, with 11 bases between them. CDR3 size: 11 residues. In nucleotides, the CDR3 is TGTGCCAGCCTAGGGAGAGGTGAAGCTTTCTTT. It translates to CASLGRGEAFF.

The chain uses TRBV7-2 and TRBJ2-7; D not certain. CDR1 is SGHTA and CDR2 is FQGNSA in the germline V gene. Trimming removed 5 bases at V and 9 bases at J, with 17 bases between. There are 13 residues in the CDR3. The CDR3 protein is CASSLGDGRRQYF. The CDR3 DNA sequence: TGTGCCAGCAGCCTGGGCGACGGGCGACGGCAGTACTTC.

The chain has TRBV28 and TRBJ1-4; D remains unclear. This CDR3 is built from 14 residues. CDR1 MDHEN and CDR2 SYDVKM come from the germline V gene. V dropped 6 bases and J dropped 0 bases, with 8 bases sitting between them. The CDR3 protein is CASRFYATNEKLFF. DNA for the CDR3: TGTGCCAGCAGGTTTTACGCAACTAATGAAAAACTGTTTTTT.

This chain joins TRBV7-9 and TRBJ2-5, with 11 positions matching TRBD2. Trimming removed 2 bases from V and 5 bases from J; junction bases left unmatched: 7. CDR3 length: 16 residues. The germline CDR1 and CDR2 sequences are SEHNR and FQNEAQ (reference sequence). In DNA form, the CDR3 reads TGTGCCAGCAGCTTAATAACTAGCGGGAGTACGGAGACCCAGTACTTC. It translates to CASSLITSGSTETQYF.

The rearrangement links TRBV6-1 to TRBJ2-6; unclear D gene. The germline gives CDR1 MNHNS, CDR2 SASEGT. With 1 base removed from V and 0 bases from J, the gap between germline ends came to 10 bases. There are 17 residues in the CDR3. CDR3 DNA: TGTGCCAGCAGTGAAGGGTGGTCTGCCTCTGGGGCCAACGTCCTGACTTTC. As protein: CASSEGWSASGANVLTF.

This clonotype was observed a handful of times. This rearrangement joins TRBV7-2 to TRBJ2-3; 11 bases agree with TRBD2. Per the germline V gene, CDR1 is SGHTA and CDR2 is FQGNSA. There are 18 residues in the CDR3. With V trimmed by 1 base and J by 3 bases, 9 bases remained unmatched. The CDR3 nucleotides read TGTGCCAGCAGCTTAGAGTGGCCTAGCGGGAGGAGTACAGATACGCAGTATTTT. This sequence encodes CASSLEWPSGRSTDTQYF.

This sequence joins TRBV7-2 and TRBJ1-2, with 8 bases that match TRBD1. Germline CDR1 and CDR2: SGHTA and FQGNSA. The CDR3 covers 14 residues. Trimming took 6 bases from V and 1 from J; bases not matched to a gene: 4. In nucleotides, the CDR3 is TGTGCCAGCAGACCGACAGGGGTTAACTATGGCTACACCTTC. This codes for CASRPTGVNYGYTF.

In its sample, this clonotype was seen a few times. The chain carries TRBV11-3 and TRBJ2-6; 7 bases fit TRBD1. CDR3 length equals 16 residues. The V gene's germline CDR1 is SGHNT and CDR2 YENEEA. The V segment lost 5 bases and the J segment 0 bases; nucleotides outside the gene matches: 4. Here the CDR3 reads CASSRDSNSGANVLTF. The CDR3, as DNA: TGTGCCAGCAGCCGGGACAGCAACTCTGGGGCCAACGTCCTGACTTTC.

This clonotype was recorded a few times. The V and J genes are TRBV7-2 and TRBJ1-1; D possibly corresponds to TRBD1 (5 bases). CDR1 and CDR2 (germline): SGHTA, FQGNSA. V gave up 4 bases and J gave up 3 bases, with 12 bases separating them. The CDR3 has 14 amino acids. The DNA of the CDR3 is TGTGCCAGCAGCTCTGGGGGAAAGGACACTGAAGCTTTCTTT. Its protein product is CASSSGGKDTEAFF.

The CDR3, as DNA: TGTGCCAGCAGCCAAATAGGCGGAGAAGACTACGAGCAGTACTTC. It specifies CASSQIGGEDYEQYF. The chain is built from TRBV3-1 and TRBJ2-7, with unresolved D. The V gene lost 2 bases and the J gene lost 3 bases, with 14 bases spanning the gap. The CDR3 covers 15 residues. CDR1 is LGHDT, CDR2 YNNKEL, per germline (reference sequence).

This clonotype was recorded a few times. The genes are TRBV30 and TRBJ2-1; 7 nucleotides line up with TRBD1. J lost 5 bases, V lost 2 bases, and 3 bases had no gene match. Germline V CDR1 and CDR2: GTSNPN, SVGIG (reference sequence). CDR3 length: 13 amino acids. For the CDR3, the DNA is TGTGCCTGGAGTAGAGGGACAGACAATGAGCAGTTCTTC. Amino acid sequence: CAWSRGTDNEQFF.